These 4 T cell receptor beta chains came from one sample sequenced in a study of blood T cell repertoires in COVID-19. Assay used: immunoSEQ multiplex PCR; TCRdb lists only in-frame clones, some missing. The sample consists of about 310,000 clones, 85% of them appearing once. Sequencing was performed on PBMCs or T cells enriched from blood (not recorded which). These receptors all come from a woman in her thirties who had been exposed to COVID-19.

This chain links TRBV6-2 or TRBV6-3 with TRBJ1-5, with TRBD1 matching 7 bases. Looked up from germline, CDR1 is MNHEY and CDR2 is SVGEGT. The CDR3 runs 17 residues. The V gene end was trimmed by 5 bases and the J gene end by 3 bases; junction bases not matched to a gene: 13. DNA for the CDR3: TGTGCCAGCAGTGCAGTGACAGGGATCGCCTTCAATCAGCCCCAGCATTTT. As protein: CASSAVTGIAFNQPQHF.

The chain employs TRBV9 and TRBJ1-4, with D hard to call. V was trimmed by 3 bases and J by 6 bases, leaving 9 bases between them. Germline V lookup: CDR1 SGDLS, CDR2 YYNGEE. The CDR3 is 13 amino acids. In DNA, the CDR3 is TGTGCCAGCAGCGCGAGCTTCGATGAAAAACTGTTTTTT. Amino acid sequence: CASSASFDEKLFF.

The chain combines TRBV19 with TRBJ2-1; 8 bases agree with TRBD2. The J segment lost 8 bases and the V segment lost 5 bases, leaving 11 bases of the junction unmatched. Germline V gene sequence: CDR1 LNHDA, CDR2 SQIVND (reference sequence). The CDR3 loop spans 15 amino acids. In nucleotides, the CDR3 is TGTGCCAGTAGTCTTATCGGACTAGCCTCGGATGAGCAGTTCTTC. Translation gives CASSLIGLASDEQFF.

The gene calls are TRBV5-1 and TRBJ1-5; D remains ambiguous. The CDR3 contains 13 residues. V dropped 5 bases and J dropped 6 bases, with 12 bases sitting between them. Germline V gene data show CDR1 as SGHRS and CDR2 as YFSETQ. In nucleotides, the CDR3 is TGCGCCAGCAGTCGGTCGGGGTTTCAGCCCCAGCATTTT. Its translation is CASSRSGFQPQHF.